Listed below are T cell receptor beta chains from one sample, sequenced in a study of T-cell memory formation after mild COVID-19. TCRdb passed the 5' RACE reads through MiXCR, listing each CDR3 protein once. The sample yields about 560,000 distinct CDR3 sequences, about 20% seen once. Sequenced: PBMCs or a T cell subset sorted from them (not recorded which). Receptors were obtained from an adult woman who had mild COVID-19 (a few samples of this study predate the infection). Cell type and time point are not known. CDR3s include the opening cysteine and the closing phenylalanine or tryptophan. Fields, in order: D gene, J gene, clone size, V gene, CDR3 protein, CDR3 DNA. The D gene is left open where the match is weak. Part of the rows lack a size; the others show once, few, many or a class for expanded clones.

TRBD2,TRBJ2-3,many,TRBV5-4,CASSFDVAGGRVDTDTQYF,TGTGCCAGCAGCTTTGACGTAGCGGGGGGCCGTGTGGACACAGATACGCAGTATTTT
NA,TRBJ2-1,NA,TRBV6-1,CASLIGRQQFF,TGTGCCAGCCTGATAGGGCGCCAGCAGTTCTTC
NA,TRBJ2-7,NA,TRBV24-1,CATSAGLARSYEQYF,TGTGCCACCAGTGCAGGGCTAGCGAGATCCTACGAGCAGTACTTC
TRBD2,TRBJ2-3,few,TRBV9,CASSVVGGTTDTQYF,TGTGCCAGCAGCGTAGTGGGGGGGACCACAGATACGCAGTATTTT
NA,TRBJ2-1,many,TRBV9,CASSVDPPWRANQFF,TGTGCCAGCAGCGTAGACCCCCCGTGGAGGGCTAACCAGTTCTTC
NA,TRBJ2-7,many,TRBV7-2,CASSLGVSPYEQYF,TGTGCCAGCAGCTTGGGGGTTTCCCCCTACGAGCAGTACTTC
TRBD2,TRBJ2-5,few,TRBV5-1,CASSPTSEGETQYF,TGCGCCAGCAGCCCGACTAGCGAGGGGGAGACCCAGTACTTC
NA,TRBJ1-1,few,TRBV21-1,CASRPTEAFF,TGTGCCAGCAGGCCCACTGAAGCTTTCTTT
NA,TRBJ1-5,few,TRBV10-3,CAISAGDNQPQHF,TGTGCCATCAGTGCGGGAGACAATCAGCCCCAGCATTTT
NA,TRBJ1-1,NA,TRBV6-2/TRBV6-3,CASRGGPTEAFF,TGTGCCAGCAGAGGGGGGCCCACTGAAGCTTTCTTT
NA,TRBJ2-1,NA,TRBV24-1,CATRSTVASGTYNEQFF,TGTGCCACCAGGTCGACGGTGGCGTCAGGCACCTACAATGAGCAGTTCTTC
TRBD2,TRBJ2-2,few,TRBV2,CASSVLGLAGRFAGELFF,TGTGCCAGCAGTGTATTAGGACTAGCGGGAAGGTTTGCCGGGGAGCTGTTTTTT
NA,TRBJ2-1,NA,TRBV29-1,CSVGTQRGEYNEQFF,TGCAGCGTGGGCACCCAAAGAGGGGAGTACAATGAGCAGTTCTTC
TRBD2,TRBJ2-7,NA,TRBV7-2,CASRHGGLAGNEQYF,TGTGCCAGCAGACATGGGGGACTAGCGGGAAACGAGCAGTACTTC
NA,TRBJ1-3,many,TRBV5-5,CASSLGAGNTIYF,TGTGCCAGCAGCTTGGGTGCTGGAAACACCATATATTTT
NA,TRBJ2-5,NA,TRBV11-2,CASSRTLWDQETQYF,TGTGCCAGCAGCAGGACTTTATGGGACCAAGAGACCCAGTACTTC
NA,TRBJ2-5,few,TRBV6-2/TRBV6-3,CASSPMGDGHGTQYF,TGTGCCAGCAGTCCCATGGGGGATGGACATGGGACCCAGTACTTC
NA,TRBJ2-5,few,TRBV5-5,CASSFSSTGETQYF,TGTGCCAGCAGCTTCTCGAGTACGGGAGAGACCCAGTACTTC
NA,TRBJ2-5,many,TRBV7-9,CASSRKAVEETQYF,TGTGCCAGCAGCCGGAAGGCGGTCGAAGAGACCCAGTACTTC
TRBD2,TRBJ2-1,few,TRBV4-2,CASSQSTSGSYNEQFF,TGTGCCAGCAGCCAATCAACTAGCGGCTCCTACAATGAGCAGTTCTTC
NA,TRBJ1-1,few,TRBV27,CASSPRVVRVNTEAFF,TGTGCCAGCAGTCCTCGGGTAGTGAGGGTTAACACTGAAGCTTTCTTT
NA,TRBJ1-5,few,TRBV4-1,CASSQPGRPDPQHF,TGCGCCAGCAGCCAGCCGGGCCGACCCGATCCCCAGCATTTT
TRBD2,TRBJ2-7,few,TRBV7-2,CASSSGLGSSYEQYF,TGTGCCAGCAGCTCTGGACTAGGTAGCTCCTACGAGCAGTACTTC
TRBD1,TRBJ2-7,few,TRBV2,CASIEGTGLSGYEQYF,TGTGCCAGCATCGAGGGGACAGGTCTGAGCGGGTACGAGCAGTACTTC
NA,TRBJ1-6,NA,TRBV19,CASSIEQGRANSPLHF,TGTGCCAGTAGTATAGAGCAGGGAAGGGCCAATTCACCCCTCCACTTT
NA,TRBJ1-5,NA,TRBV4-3,CASSQEPGDQPQHF,TGCGCCAGCAGCCAAGAACCAGGGGATCAGCCCCAGCATTTT
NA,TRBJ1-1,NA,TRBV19,CAASNQANTEAFF,TGTGCCGCGAGTAACCAGGCGAACACTGAAGCTTTCTTT
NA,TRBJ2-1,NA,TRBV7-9,CASTTIPGVAYNEQFF,TGTGCCAGCACTACCATCCCGGGAGTCGCCTACAATGAGCAGTTCTTC
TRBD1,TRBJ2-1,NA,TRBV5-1,CASSSTGGVYNEQFF,TGCGCCAGCAGCTCGACAGGGGGCGTCTACAATGAGCAGTTCTTC
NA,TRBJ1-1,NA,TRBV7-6,CASSSSGHLNTEAFF,TGTGCCAGCAGCTCTTCGGGACACCTGAACACTGAAGCTTTCTTT
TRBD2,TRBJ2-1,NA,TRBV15,CATSRDSGEGRNEQFF,TGTGCCACCAGCAGAGATAGCGGGGAGGGCCGGAATGAGCAGTTCTTC
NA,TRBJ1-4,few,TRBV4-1,CASSQPRTSPIEKLFF,TGCGCCAGCAGCCAACCGAGGACGAGCCCAATAGAAAAACTGTTTTTT
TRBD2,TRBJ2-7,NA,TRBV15,CATSRDPGGSSYEQYF,TGTGCCACCAGCAGAGATCCGGGCGGGAGTTCCTACGAGCAGTACTTC
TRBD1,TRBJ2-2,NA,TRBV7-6,CASALGQGITGELFF,TGTGCCAGCGCGCTCGGACAGGGGATAACCGGGGAGCTGTTTTTT
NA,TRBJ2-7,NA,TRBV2,CASSGGAGTYEQYF,TGTGCCAGCTCAGGGGGGGCAGGGACCTACGAGCAGTACTTC
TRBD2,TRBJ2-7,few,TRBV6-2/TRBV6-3,CASSYPGASGNNEQYF,TGTGCCAGCAGTTACCCGGGGGCTAGCGGGAACAACGAGCAGTACTTC
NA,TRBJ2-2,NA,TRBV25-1,CASSGQAPNTGELFF,TGTGCCAGCAGTGGTCAGGCGCCGAACACCGGGGAGCTGTTTTTT
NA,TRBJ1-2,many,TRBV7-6,CASSLGTGYRGYTF,TGTGCCAGCAGCTTAGGTACAGGGTATCGTGGCTACACCTTC
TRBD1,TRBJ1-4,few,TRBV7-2,CASSYTGGPGKLFF,TGTGCCAGCAGCTACACAGGGGGCCCCGGAAAACTGTTTTTT
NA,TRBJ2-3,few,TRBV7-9,CASSPNLGNTQYF,TGTGCCAGCAGCCCAAATCTGGGCAATACGCAGTATTTT
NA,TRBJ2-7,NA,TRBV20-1,CSARTPYEQYF,TGCAGTGCTAGGACACCCTACGAGCAGTACTTC
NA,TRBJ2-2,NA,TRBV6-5,CASGHRNTGELFF,TGTGCCAGCGGCCACAGGAACACCGGGGAGCTGTTTTTT